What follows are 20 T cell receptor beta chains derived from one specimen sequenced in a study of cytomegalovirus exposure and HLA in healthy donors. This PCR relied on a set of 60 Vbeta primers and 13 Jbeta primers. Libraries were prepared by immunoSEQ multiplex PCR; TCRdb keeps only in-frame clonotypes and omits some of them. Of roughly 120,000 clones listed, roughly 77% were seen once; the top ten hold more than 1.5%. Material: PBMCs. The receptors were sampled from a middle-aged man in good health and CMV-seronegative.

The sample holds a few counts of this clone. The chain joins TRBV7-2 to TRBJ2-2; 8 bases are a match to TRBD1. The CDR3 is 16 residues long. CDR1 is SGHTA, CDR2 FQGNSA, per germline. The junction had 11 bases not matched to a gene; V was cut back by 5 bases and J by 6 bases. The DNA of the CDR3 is TGTGCCAGCAGCCCATTCGACAGGGGTGCTTCCGGGGAGCTGTTTTTT. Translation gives CASSPFDRGASGELFF.

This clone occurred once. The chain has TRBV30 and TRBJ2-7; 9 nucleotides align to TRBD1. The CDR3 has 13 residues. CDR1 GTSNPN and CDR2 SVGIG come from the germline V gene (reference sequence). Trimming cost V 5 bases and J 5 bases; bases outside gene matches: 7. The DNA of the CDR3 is TGTGCCTGGTCCACGGGACAGGGCGACGAGCAGTACTTC. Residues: CAWSTGQGDEQYF.

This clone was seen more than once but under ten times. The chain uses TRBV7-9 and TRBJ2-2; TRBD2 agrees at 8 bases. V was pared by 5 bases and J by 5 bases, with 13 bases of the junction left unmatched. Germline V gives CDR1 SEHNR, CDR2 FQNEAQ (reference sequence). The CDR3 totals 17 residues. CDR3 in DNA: TGTGCCAGCAGCGTATTAGCGGGACTCCTTGTAACCGGGGAGCTGTTTTTT. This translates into CASSVLAGLLVTGELFF.

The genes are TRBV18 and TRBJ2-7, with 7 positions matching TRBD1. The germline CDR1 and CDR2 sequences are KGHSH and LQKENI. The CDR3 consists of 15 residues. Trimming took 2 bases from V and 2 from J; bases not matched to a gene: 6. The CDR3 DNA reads TGTGCCAGCTCACCATCCTCCAGGGGGACCTACGAGCAGTACTTC. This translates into CASSPSSRGTYEQYF.

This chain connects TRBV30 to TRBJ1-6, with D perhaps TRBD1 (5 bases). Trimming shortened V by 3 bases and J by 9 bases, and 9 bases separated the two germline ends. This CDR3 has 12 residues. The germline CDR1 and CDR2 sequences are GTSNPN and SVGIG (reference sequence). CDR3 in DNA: TGTGCCTGGAGAGGGGAGGGTTCACCCCTCCACTTT. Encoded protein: CAWRGEGSPLHF.

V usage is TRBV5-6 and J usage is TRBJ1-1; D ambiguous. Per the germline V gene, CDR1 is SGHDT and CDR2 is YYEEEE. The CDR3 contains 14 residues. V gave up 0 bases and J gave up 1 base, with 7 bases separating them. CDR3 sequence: CASSLGPGNTEAFF. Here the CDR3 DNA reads TGTGCCAGCAGCTTGGGCCCAGGGAACACTGAAGCTTTCTTT.

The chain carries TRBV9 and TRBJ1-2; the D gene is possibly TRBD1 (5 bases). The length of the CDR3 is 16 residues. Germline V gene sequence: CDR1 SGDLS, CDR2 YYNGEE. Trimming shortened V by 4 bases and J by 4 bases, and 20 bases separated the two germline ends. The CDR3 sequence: CASSQDLQWGGYGYTF. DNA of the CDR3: TGTGCCAGCAGCCAAGACCTCCAATGGGGCGGCTATGGCTACACCTTC.

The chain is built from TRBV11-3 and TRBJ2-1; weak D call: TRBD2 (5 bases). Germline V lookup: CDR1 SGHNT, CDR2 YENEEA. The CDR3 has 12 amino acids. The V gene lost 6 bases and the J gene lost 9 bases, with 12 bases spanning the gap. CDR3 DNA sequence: TGTGCCAGCAGTCCTGGCGCGGGTGAGCAGTTCTTC. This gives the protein CASSPGAGEQFF.

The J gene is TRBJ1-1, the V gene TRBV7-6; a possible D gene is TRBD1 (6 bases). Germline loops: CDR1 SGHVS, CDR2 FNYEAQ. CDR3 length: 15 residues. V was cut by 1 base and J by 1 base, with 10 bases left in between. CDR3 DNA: TGTGCCAGCAGCTTAGGGGGGCGCAGGAACACTGAAGCTTTCTTT. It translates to CASSLGGRRNTEAFF. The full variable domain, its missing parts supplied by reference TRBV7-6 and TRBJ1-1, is GAGVSQSPRYKVTKRGQDVALRCDPISGHVSLYWYRQALGQGPEFLTYFNYEAQQDKSGLPNDRFSAERPEGSISTLTIQRTEQRDSAMYRCASSLGGRRNTEAFFGQGTRLTVV.

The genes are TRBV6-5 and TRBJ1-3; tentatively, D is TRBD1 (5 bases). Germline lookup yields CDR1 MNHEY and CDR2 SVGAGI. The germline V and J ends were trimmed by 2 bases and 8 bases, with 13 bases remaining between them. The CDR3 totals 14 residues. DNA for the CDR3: TGTGCCAGCAGTTACGGTTCAAGGGGATACACCATATATTTT. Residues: CASSYGSRGYTIYF.

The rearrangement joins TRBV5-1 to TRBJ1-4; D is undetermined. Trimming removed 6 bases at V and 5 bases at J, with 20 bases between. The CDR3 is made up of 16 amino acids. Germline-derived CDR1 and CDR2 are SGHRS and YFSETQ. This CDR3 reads CASTEALHSANEKLFF. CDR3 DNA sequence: TGCGCCAGCACCGAGGCCCTACACTCTGCGAATGAAAAACTGTTTTTT.

CDR3 sequence (DNA): TGCGCCAGCAGCCAGTCCGGGGGCTACGAGCAGTACTTC. It is translated as CASSQSGGYEQYF. J is TRBJ2-7 and V is TRBV4-3; D is perhaps TRBD2 (6 bases). This CDR3 comprises 13 residues. Germline V gives CDR1 LGHNA, CDR2 YSLEER. Deletions cut 3 bases from V and 3 bases from J, with 9 bases between.

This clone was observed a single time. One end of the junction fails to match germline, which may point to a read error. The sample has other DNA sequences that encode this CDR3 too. The CDR3 nucleotides read TGTGCCAGCAGTGAAAACCCGCCAGGGGGCTTATACGAACAGTACTTC. Its translation: CASSENPPGGLYEQYF. This rearrangement joins TRBV2 to TRBJ2-7; TRBD1 matches at 8 bases. Looked up from germline, CDR1 is SNHLY and CDR2 is FYNNEI. The CDR3 runs 16 residues. Full variable domain (outside the CDR3, taken from reference TRBV2 and TRBJ2-7): EPEVTQTPSHQVTQMGQEVILRCVPISNHLYFYWYRQILGQKVEFLVSFYNNEISEKSEIFDDQFSVERPDGSNFTLKIRSTKLEDSAMYFCASSENPPGGLYEQYFGPGTRLTVT.

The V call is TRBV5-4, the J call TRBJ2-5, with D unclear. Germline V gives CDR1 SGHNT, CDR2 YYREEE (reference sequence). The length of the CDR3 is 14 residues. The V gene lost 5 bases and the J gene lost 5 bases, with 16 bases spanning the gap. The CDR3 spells CASRSPPPAETQYF. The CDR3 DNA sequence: TGTGCCAGCAGGTCCCCACCGCCCGCGGAGACCCAGTACTTC.

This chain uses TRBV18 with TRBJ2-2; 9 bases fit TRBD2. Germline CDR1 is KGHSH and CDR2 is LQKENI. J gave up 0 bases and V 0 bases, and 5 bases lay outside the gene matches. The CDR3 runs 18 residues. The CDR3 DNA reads TGTGCCAGCTCACCACCGGCGGGAGGGCCTTCGAACACCGGGGAGCTGTTTTTT. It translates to CASSPPAGGPSNTGELFF.

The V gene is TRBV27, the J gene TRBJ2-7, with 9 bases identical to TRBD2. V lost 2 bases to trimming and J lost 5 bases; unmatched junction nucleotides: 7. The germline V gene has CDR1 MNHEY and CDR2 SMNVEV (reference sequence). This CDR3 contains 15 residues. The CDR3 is CASSLDSGSLNEQYF. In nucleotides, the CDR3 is TGTGCCAGCAGTTTAGATAGCGGGAGTTTGAACGAGCAGTACTTC.

Written as DNA, the CDR3 is TGTGCCAGCTCACCACGTACAGGCATGAACACCGGGGAGCTGTTTTTT. Translating gives CASSPRTGMNTGELFF. The rearrangement links TRBV18 to TRBJ2-2, with a tentative D call TRBD1 (5 bases). Trimming left V 1 base short and J 1 base short, with 10 bases between. The V gene's germline CDR1 is KGHSH and CDR2 LQKENI. The CDR3 length is 16 residues.

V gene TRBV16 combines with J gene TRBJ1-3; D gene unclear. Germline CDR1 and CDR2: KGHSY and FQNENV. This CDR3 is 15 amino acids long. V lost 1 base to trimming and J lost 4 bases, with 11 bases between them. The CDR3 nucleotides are TGTGCCAGCAGCCAATACAAGTTAATGGGAAACACCATATATTTT. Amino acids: CASSQYKLMGNTIYF.

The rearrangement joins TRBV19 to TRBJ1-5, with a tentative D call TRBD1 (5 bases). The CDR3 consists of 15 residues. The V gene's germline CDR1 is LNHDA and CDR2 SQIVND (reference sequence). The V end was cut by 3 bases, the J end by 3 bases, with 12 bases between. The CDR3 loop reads CASSMAGRDNQPQHF. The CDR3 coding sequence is TGTGCCAGTAGTATGGCAGGGCGGGACAATCAGCCCCAGCATTTT.

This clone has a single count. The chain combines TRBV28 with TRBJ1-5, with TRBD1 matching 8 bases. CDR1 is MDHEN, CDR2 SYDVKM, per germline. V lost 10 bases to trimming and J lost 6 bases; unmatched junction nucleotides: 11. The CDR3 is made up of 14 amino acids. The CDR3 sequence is CATQFQGASQPQHF. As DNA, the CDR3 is TGTGCCACCCAGTTTCAGGGGGCAAGTCAGCCCCAGCATTTT.